This is a list of T cell receptor beta chains from one sample in a study of blood T cell repertoires in COVID-19. Measured with immunoSEQ multiplex PCR; TCRdb has only the in-frame clones, and not every one. The sample lists roughly 160,000 clones; around 80% were seen once. The source material was peripheral blood. Source of these receptors: a woman in her 70s who had recovered from COVID-19. The conserved cysteine and the conserved F or W are not part of the CDR3 here.

v_call: TRBV4-1; cdr3_length: 11; j_call: TRBJ2-3; cdr3_aa: ASSLTLVDTQY
v_call: TRBV18; cdr3_length: 11; j_call: TRBJ1-1; cdr3_aa: ASSPLRDTEAF
v_call: TRBV9; cdr3_length: 16; j_call: TRBJ2-5; cdr3_aa: ASSAPGLAGALQETQY
v_call: TRBV7-2; cdr3_length: 12; j_call: TRBJ1-3; cdr3_aa: ASSFRGIVDTIY
v_call: TRBV10-3; cdr3_length: 14; j_call: TRBJ2-3; cdr3_aa: AISDPRLAGGDTQY
v_call: TRBV5-1; cdr3_length: 13; j_call: TRBJ2-7; cdr3_aa: ASSLAEQGGYEQY
v_call: TRBV6-5; cdr3_length: 12; j_call: TRBJ1-4; cdr3_aa: ASRKQGSNEKLF
v_call: TRBV4-2; cdr3_length: 14; j_call: TRBJ1-4; cdr3_aa: ASSQKWGGKGEKLF
v_call: TRBV29-1; cdr3_length: 12; j_call: TRBJ2-7; cdr3_aa: SARWANEPYEQY
v_call: TRBV2; cdr3_length: 13; j_call: TRBJ1-5; cdr3_aa: ASSPDREGNQPQH
v_call: TRBV19; cdr3_length: 13; j_call: TRBJ1-5; cdr3_aa: ASSTQTGGGQPQH
v_call: TRBV7-8; cdr3_length: 12; j_call: TRBJ2-7; cdr3_aa: ASSRDGEYYEQY
v_call: TRBV6-5; cdr3_length: 12; j_call: TRBJ1-5; cdr3_aa: ASSYSGRGQPQH
v_call: TRBV9; cdr3_length: 10; j_call: TRBJ2-1; cdr3_aa: ASSVSAHEQF
v_call: TRBV6-2/TRBV6-3; cdr3_length: 11; j_call: TRBJ1-2; cdr3_aa: ASSLSRGYGYT
v_call: TRBV7-9; cdr3_length: 14; j_call: TRBJ2-2; cdr3_aa: ASSLGLVRNTGELF
v_call: TRBV28; cdr3_length: 11; j_call: TRBJ1-4; cdr3_aa: AAQGVTNEKLF
v_call: TRBV18; cdr3_length: 12; j_call: TRBJ2-5; cdr3_aa: ASSPPSERETQY
v_call: TRBV5-1; cdr3_length: 13; j_call: TRBJ2-7; cdr3_aa: ASSTQGASSYEQY
v_call: TRBV30; cdr3_length: 12; j_call: TRBJ2-7; cdr3_aa: AWSVRRTTYEQY
v_call: TRBV6-5; cdr3_length: 11; j_call: TRBJ2-5; cdr3_aa: ASQRGLQETQY
v_call: TRBV6-2/TRBV6-3; cdr3_length: 12; j_call: TRBJ2-5; cdr3_aa: ASTPAGRQETQY
v_call: TRBV6-5; cdr3_length: 13; j_call: TRBJ2-3; cdr3_aa: ASRGLARTTDTQY
v_call: TRBV2; cdr3_length: 10; j_call: TRBJ1-4; cdr3_aa: ASTPDSLQLF
v_call: TRBV18; cdr3_length: 14; j_call: TRBJ1-2; cdr3_aa: ASSHPVGPPWDGYT
v_call: TRBV2; cdr3_length: 13; j_call: TRBJ2-2; cdr3_aa: ASSADRPNTGELF
v_call: TRBV24-1; cdr3_length: 14; j_call: TRBJ2-1; cdr3_aa: ATSDLRQGVAGGQF
v_call: TRBV6-5; cdr3_length: 11; j_call: TRBJ2-2; cdr3_aa: ASTEQGTGELF
v_call: TRBV19; cdr3_length: 11; j_call: TRBJ2-2; cdr3_aa: ASSAPTVGELF
v_call: TRBV27; cdr3_length: 8; j_call: TRBJ2-7; cdr3_aa: ASRMGRWY
v_call: TRBV6-2/TRBV6-3; cdr3_length: 12; j_call: TRBJ1-2; cdr3_aa: ASSGQAGGYGYT
v_call: TRBV20-1; cdr3_length: 8; j_call: TRBJ1-2; cdr3_aa: SAHQGSYT
v_call: TRBV30; cdr3_length: 11; j_call: TRBJ1-5; cdr3_aa: AWSGRGSQPQH
v_call: TRBV3-1/TRBV3-2; cdr3_length: 10; j_call: TRBJ2-5; cdr3_aa: ASSQEEETQY
v_call: TRBV5-1; cdr3_length: 16; j_call: TRBJ2-7; cdr3_aa: ASSLGQGAWVGSYEQY
v_call: TRBV4-1; cdr3_length: 13; j_call: TRBJ1-5; cdr3_aa: ASSQDPGGDQPQH
v_call: TRBV19; cdr3_length: 16; j_call: TRBJ2-6; cdr3_aa: ASSPSGTGPSGANVLT
v_call: TRBV9; cdr3_length: 11; j_call: TRBJ2-1; cdr3_aa: ASSVGLHNEQF
v_call: TRBV6-5; cdr3_length: 12; j_call: TRBJ2-7; cdr3_aa: ASSNGGDFYEQY
v_call: TRBV27; cdr3_length: 12; j_call: TRBJ2-5; cdr3_aa: ASSLSGDSGVQY
v_call: TRBV12-3/TRBV12-4; cdr3_length: 11; j_call: TRBJ2-5; cdr3_aa: ASSPLSLETQY
v_call: TRBV18; cdr3_length: 12; j_call: TRBJ2-3; cdr3_aa: ASSPGGRADTQY
v_call: TRBV7-9; cdr3_length: 17; j_call: TRBJ2-1; cdr3_aa: ASSPGTSGGPSSYNEQF
v_call: TRBV19; cdr3_length: 12; j_call: TRBJ1-2; cdr3_aa: ASSTGDFLYGYT
v_call: TRBV7-2; cdr3_length: 12; j_call: TRBJ2-5; cdr3_aa: ASSPDSARETQY
v_call: TRBV2; cdr3_length: 12; j_call: TRBJ2-5; cdr3_aa: ASNTWQGEETQY
v_call: TRBV5-5; cdr3_length: 13; j_call: TRBJ1-1; cdr3_aa: ASSLASGGWTEAF
v_call: TRBV5-1; cdr3_length: 12; j_call: TRBJ2-5; cdr3_aa: ASSLGGRGETQY
v_call: TRBV7-9; cdr3_length: 10; j_call: TRBJ1-2; cdr3_aa: ASSFTGSGYT
v_call: TRBV7-9; cdr3_length: 13; j_call: TRBJ2-1; cdr3_aa: ASSFGTSGANEQF
v_call: TRBV5-4; cdr3_length: 15; j_call: TRBJ2-2; cdr3_aa: ASHPVGLAGRVGELF
v_call: TRBV21-1; cdr3_length: 13; j_call: TRBJ1-3; cdr3_aa: ASSKGPKPGNTIY
v_call: TRBV5-1; cdr3_length: 11; j_call: TRBJ2-7; cdr3_aa: ASSLEQGVAQY